This is a list of T cell receptor beta chains from one sample in a study of T-cell reconstitution after alpha-beta-depleted transplantation in children. TCRdb re-derived calls from the PCR reads in MiXCR, one entry per CDR3 protein. The table records about 230,000 distinct CDR3 sequences, 9.7% of them present only once. This specimen consisted of PBMCs from the stem cell graft donor, obtained from the stem cell graft. The receptor source for this set is a human donor who donated a stem cell graft to a child with SCID. Each CDR3 is given without its conserved first and last residue. Fields, in order: J gene, V gene, CDR3 protein.

TRBJ2-7 TRBV15 ATSRVSDSYEQY
TRBJ2-1 TRBV7-3 ASSLIGQGKGDEQF
TRBJ2-3 TRBV7-2 ASSSPSGGVSDTQY
TRBJ1-2 TRBV9 ASSVAGDSNYGYT
TRBJ1-5 TRBV6-1 ASSQGQGQPQH
TRBJ1-2 TRBV2 ASTSPGGSYGYT
TRBJ2-6 TRBV3-1 ACSQQVGTGHSGANVLT
TRBJ2-7 TRBV12-3/TRBV12-4 ASSLGGVGSYEQY
TRBJ1-2 TRBV12-3/TRBV12-4 AIRQGSRLTNGYT
TRBJ1-5 TRBV28 ASSLERQPQH
TRBJ1-1 TRBV7-9 ASSPGPGQGWAF
TRBJ2-1 TRBV6-2/TRBV6-3 ASRDPGNEQF
TRBJ1-1 TRBV18 ASSPGQLQNTEAF
TRBJ2-5 TRBV7-9 ASSLGGAIQETQY
TRBJ2-3 TRBV5-1 ASSLVGEDAQY
TRBJ2-1 TRBV7-3 ASSLGRPGLSEQF
TRBJ2-2 TRBV7-8 ASSLGWGAMNTGELF
TRBJ2-5 TRBV7-2 ASSLVGQGQETQY
TRBJ2-7 TRBV6-5 ASSYEGAGWTGEQY
TRBJ2-5 TRBV7-9 ASSLLGGESQY
TRBJ1-1 TRBV5-1 ASSSRQGKNTEAF
TRBJ2-2 TRBV5-1 ASSLNQGKLF
TRBJ1-5 TRBV12-3/TRBV12-4 ASSLLGTQPQH
TRBJ1-6 TRBV5-5 ASSSSILGPSNSPLH
TRBJ1-1 TRBV20-1 SAREGSGYTEAF
TRBJ2-5 TRBV9 ASSAPLEEETQY
TRBJ2-5 TRBV27 ASSTRGAVETQY
TRBJ2-2 TRBV18 ASSPQVSGAADTGELF
TRBJ2-1 TRBV28 ASRSGTGFLLEQF
TRBJ2-1 TRBV20-1 SVRLAGGPYNEQF
TRBJ2-3 TRBV5-6 ASSLARGSTDTQY
TRBJ2-7 TRBV5-6 ASSLVAGWNEQY
TRBJ2-3 TRBV11-2 ASSLGPGLAGGPEDTQY
TRBJ1-4 TRBV3-1 ASSSSDRGEKLF
TRBJ2-1 TRBV4-2 ARGPGLLSSYNEQF
TRBJ1-1 TRBV18 ASSHGQAVEAF
TRBJ1-1 TRBV3-1 ASSQAGGNTEAF
TRBJ2-2 TRBV6-5 ASSFDGTGGTGELF
TRBJ2-7 TRBV12-3/TRBV12-4 ASSPNSGGNLY
TRBJ1-5 TRBV24-1 ATSDRDSNQPQH
TRBJ2-7 TRBV29-1 SVAGLPSSYEQY
TRBJ2-6 TRBV5-1 ASSLDFRGSGANVLT
TRBJ2-7 TRBV7-9 ASSLGGTEFSYEQY
TRBJ1-1 TRBV5-6 ASSLPMGRGDTEAF
TRBJ1-2 TRBV20-1 GVGARRYGYT
TRBJ1-2 TRBV5-1 ASSSQGDDGYT
TRBJ1-2 TRBV12-3/TRBV12-4 ASRPTWDRDNYGYT
TRBJ2-2 TRBV9 ASSEAGVPNTGELF
TRBJ1-5 TRBV15 ATSRGDRRGNQPQH
TRBJ2-7 TRBV18 ASSPPTGGYEQY
TRBJ2-1 TRBV20-1 SARAASGGYNEQF
TRBJ2-3 TRBV6-1 ASREVGRVDTQY
TRBJ1-5 TRBV28 ASTSTGENQPQH
TRBJ1-1 TRBV3-1 ASSRRDTEAF
TRBJ2-1 TRBV5-1 ASSLDPAGGSGEQF
TRBJ2-1 TRBV29-1 SVEEARAGSYNEQF
TRBJ1-2 TRBV5-1 ASSPSGAGDGYT
TRBJ2-1 TRBV7-2 ASSLAASGDYNEQF
TRBJ1-2 TRBV5-1 ASSLAEGSNYGYT